The 14 T cell receptor beta chains below come from one sample, sequenced in a study of T cells after yellow fever vaccination. TCRdb re-analysed the 5' RACE reads in MiXCR, keeping a single row per CDR3 protein. The sample yields about 160,000 distinct CDR3 sequences, approximately 6.7% seen once. The source material was CD4+ T cells sorted from PBMCs, sampled about 5 days after the first yellow fever vaccination. The receptor source for this set is a young man who received the YFV17D yellow fever vaccine.

This clonotype was detected ten times or more. The V gene is TRBV6-5, the J gene TRBJ1-6, with a tentative D call TRBD1 (5 bases). Trimming removed 0 bases at V and 6 bases at J, with 12 bases between. Germline V gene sequence: CDR1 MNHEY, CDR2 SVGAGI. This CDR3 region has 16 residues. The DNA for the CDR3 is TGTGCCAGCAGTTACTCGATGGGACTTCTTAATTCACCCCTCCACTTT. As protein: CASSYSMGLLNSPLHF.

This clonotype was counted many times. DNA for the CDR3: TGTGCCAGCAATACCGAGGGTGGAAAGGCTTTCTTT. This codes for CASNTEGGKAFF. The chain joins TRBV6-2 or TRBV6-3 to TRBJ1-1, with D uncertain. Trimming shortened V by 7 bases and J by 11 bases, and 17 bases separated the two germline ends. The CDR3 runs 12 residues. Germline CDR1 reads MNHEY; CDR2 reads SVGEGT.

Ten or more counts support this clonotype. This chain uses TRBV10-3 with TRBJ1-4, with TRBD1 matching 11 bases. This CDR3 contains 14 residues. Trimming took 11 bases from V and 8 from J; bases not matched to a gene: 10. CDR1 and CDR2 (germline): ENHRY, SYGVKD. The CDR3 DNA sequence: TGTGCCGCCACTTCCGGGACAGGGGGAGAAAAACTGTTTTTT. This codes for CAATSGTGGEKLFF.

This clonotype was detected ten times or more. The chain carries TRBV20-1 and TRBJ1-3; 7 nucleotides match TRBD1. This CDR3 region has 13 residues. Per germline, CDR1 DFQATT and CDR2 SNEGSKA (reference sequence). V lost 5 bases to trimming and J lost 2 bases; unmatched junction nucleotides: 3. CDR3 nucleotides: TGCAGTGCTCCTCAGGGGGCTGGAAACACCATATATTTT. This sequence encodes CSAPQGAGNTIYF.

This clonotype was found a few times. The chain couples TRBV25-1 to TRBJ2-6; 8 bases are a match to TRBD1. This CDR3 spans 17 amino acids. CDR1 is MGHDK and CDR2 is SYGVNS in the germline V gene. V dropped 7 bases and J dropped 1; count of bases not matched to a gene: 9. The CDR3 loop is CASTARTGRSGANVLTF. CDR3 nucleotide sequence: TGTGCCAGCACCGCAAGGACAGGGAGGTCTGGGGCCAACGTCCTGACTTTC.

This clonotype was recorded at least ten times. V gene TRBV4-3 combines with J gene TRBJ1-1; D unresolved. V shed 0 bases and J shed 1 base, with 15 bases lying between them. Germline V gene sequence: CDR1 LGHNA, CDR2 YSLEER. The CDR3 contains 17 residues. Written as DNA, the CDR3 is TGCGCCAGCAGCCAAGATTCCGTATGGCAGCCGAACACTGAAGCTTTCTTT. Translating gives CASSQDSVWQPNTEAFF.

CDR3 loop: CASSLGTSEQFF. The CDR3 nucleotides are TGCGCCAGCAGCTTGGGTACGAGTGAGCAGTTCTTC. The chain has TRBV5-1 and TRBJ2-1; D not certain. V was shortened by 0 bases and J by 9 bases, with 7 bases between the two germline ends. This CDR3 comprises 12 residues. The germline V gene encodes CDR1 SGHRS and CDR2 YFSETQ.

This clonotype was seen ten or more times. The chain employs TRBV29-1 and TRBJ2-1; 8 bases align to TRBD1. CDR3 size: 14 residues. Germline CDR1 is SQVTM and CDR2 is ANQGSEA. With V trimmed by 2 bases and J by 1 base, 1 base remained unmatched. The CDR3: CSVERDRSYNEQFF. CDR3 nucleotide sequence: TGCAGCGTTGAACGGGACAGGTCCTACAATGAGCAGTTCTTC.

This clonotype was observed many times. CDR3 sequence (DNA): TGTGCCAGCAGTCCGGGACAGTACAACTCTGGGGCCAACGTCCTGACTTTC. Amino acids: CASSPGQYNSGANVLTF. The gene calls are TRBV27 and TRBJ2-6; 7 bases align to TRBD1. Germline assignment: CDR1 MNHEY and CDR2 SMNVEV (reference sequence). V was clipped by 5 bases and J by 0 bases; unmatched bases: 7. This CDR3 contains 17 residues. Based on the CDR3 plus reference TRBV27 and TRBJ2-6, the full variable domain is EAQVTQNPRYLITVTGKKLTVTCSQNMNHEYMSWYRQDPGLGLRQIYYSMNVEVTDKGDVPEGYKVSRKEKRNFPLILESPSPNQTSLYFCASSPGQYNSGANVLTFGAGSRLTVL.

The rearrangement links TRBV7-3 to TRBJ2-1; TRBD2 matches 13 bases. Germline V lookup: CDR1 SGHTA, CDR2 FQGTGA. The junction had 8 bases not matched to a gene; V was cut back by 5 bases and J by 4 bases. This CDR3 is built from 17 residues. Here the CDR3 DNA reads TGTGCCAGCAGCCCCCCGGGACTAGCGGGGATGTACAATGAGCAGTTCTTC. It yields the protein CASSPPGLAGMYNEQFF.

Points on this clonotype: A much more abundant neighbour one base away suggests this may be a read error. The V gene is TRBV5-1, the J gene TRBJ2-5, with D tentatively TRBD1 (5 bases). The germline gives CDR1 SGHRS, CDR2 YFSETQ. The CDR3 is 13 residues long. CDR3 sequence (DNA): TGCGCCATCAGCAAGGGGTTCGGAGAGACCCAGTACTTC. It translates to CAISKGFGETQYF.

This clonotype was counted only a few times. CDR3 protein: CASSLAGNYEQYF. CDR3 coding DNA: TGTGCCAGCAGCTTGGCCGGGAACTACGAGCAGTACTTC. The chain employs TRBV5-5 and TRBJ2-7; D is possibly TRBD2 (5 bases). The CDR3 runs to 13 residues. Germline V gene data show CDR1 as SGHKS and CDR2 as YYEKEE (reference sequence). V was clipped by 0 bases and J by 3 bases, with 7 bases between them.

There are a few counts of this clonotype. The V gene is TRBV5-6, the J gene TRBJ2-7; 10 positions agree with TRBD1. V trimming: 2 bases; J trimming: 7 bases; junction bases outside the gene matches: 6. Per germline, CDR1 SGHDT and CDR2 YYEEEE. The CDR3 runs 14 residues. The CDR3, as DNA: TGTGCCAGCAGCTTTGGGACAGGGGATTTGGAGCAGTACGTC. Encoded protein: CASSFGTGDLEQYV.

This clonotype was seen a few times. The gene calls are TRBV5-4 and TRBJ2-1; D might be TRBD1 or TRBD2, each matching 5 bases. The germline CDR1 and CDR2 sequences are SGHNT and YYREEE (reference sequence). The CDR3 length is 16 residues. V was shortened by 0 bases and J by 4 bases, with 14 bases between the two germline ends. DNA of the CDR3: TGTGCCAGCAGCTTGGAGCCGGGACGGGATTACAATGAGCAGTTCTTC. Its translation: CASSLEPGRDYNEQFF.